One sample yielded the 31 T cell receptor beta chains listed below, sequenced in a study of neoadjuvant anti-PD-1 for oral cavity cancer. Produced via immunoSEQ multiplex PCR; TCRdb's table is partial and in-frame only. The sample holds fewer than 90,000 clones, under 85% seen once. The input for sequencing was PBMCs, taken before nivolumab (anti-PD-1) treatment. The origin of the receptors is a person aged 35-80 years with oral cavity squamous cell carcinoma.

V is TRBV13 and J is TRBJ1-2; 7 bases align to TRBD1. The trim removed 5 bases at V and 2 bases at J, leaving 8 bases unmatched. The CDR3 contains 15 residues. Germline V gene data show CDR1 as PRHDT and CDR2 as FYEKMQ (reference sequence). The CDR3 DNA reads TGTGCCAGCAGCCCCAGTCGACAGGGAAACTATGGCTACACCTTC. Protein sequence: CASSPSRQGNYGYTF.

The chain uses TRBV25-1 and TRBJ2-3; D unresolved. With 10 bases removed from V and 4 bases from J, the gap between germline ends came to 12 bases. This CDR3 is 12 amino acids long. CDR1 and CDR2 from the germline V gene are MGHDK and SYGVNS. This chain's CDR3 is CATSQTADTQYF. The CDR3 DNA is TGTGCCACCTCCCAGACTGCAGATACGCAGTATTTT.

The chain has TRBV10-3 and TRBJ2-1, with D possibly matching TRBD1 (5 bases). CDR3 length: 15 residues. Germline V gene lookup returns CDR1 ENHRY and CDR2 SYGVKD. Trimming cost V 0 bases and J 7 bases, with 13 bases left between them. In nucleotides, the CDR3 is TGTGCCATCAGTGAGTCGCTGGCAGGGTTTAATGAGCAGTTCTTC. It specifies CAISESLAGFNEQFF.

The CDR3 region has the DNA TGTGCCAGCAGGGAAGATGGAGGCTACACCTTC. Its protein is CASREDGGYTF. This sequence joins TRBV25-1 and TRBJ1-2; D ambiguous. Trimming pared 6 bases from V and 8 bases from J, leaving 10 bases between. The CDR3 length is 11 residues. Germline CDR1 and CDR2: MGHDK and SYGVNS.

V usage is TRBV4-2 and J usage is TRBJ2-7, with unresolved D. V was pared by 1 base and J by 4 bases, with 5 bases between. CDR1 and CDR2 (germline): LGHNA, YNFKEQ. This CDR3 contains 12 residues. The CDR3 sequence: CASSQAGYEQYF. The CDR3, as DNA: TGTGCCAGCAGCCAAGCTGGGTACGAGCAGTACTTC.

The V gene is TRBV6-1, the J gene TRBJ1-1; no clear D. Germline values: CDR1 MNHNS, CDR2 SASEGT. This CDR3 comprises 15 residues. V lost 4 bases to trimming and J lost 2 bases, with 14 bases between them. CDR3 sequence (DNA): TGTGCCAGCAGTGTGGCCTTGGGCATAAACACTGAAGCTTTCTTT. The encoded protein is CASSVALGINTEAFF.

The chain is built from TRBV7-9 and TRBJ1-1; D is undetermined. Germline V gives CDR1 SEHNR, CDR2 FQNEAQ (reference sequence). CDR3 length: 12 amino acids. V dropped 3 bases and J dropped 7 bases, with 9 bases sitting between them. The CDR3 sequence: CASSFEEGEAFF. The DNA of the CDR3 is TGTGCCAGCAGCTTCGAGGAAGGTGAAGCTTTCTTT.

This clone was seen once. The gene calls are TRBV15 and TRBJ1-1; 7 bases are shared with TRBD1. From germline, CDR1 is LNHNV and CDR2 YYDKDF (reference sequence). The junction had 6 bases not matched to a gene; V was cut back by 8 bases and J by 0 bases. The CDR3 has 14 amino acids. The CDR3 region has the DNA TGTGCCACCCAACAGGGGCTAATGAACACTGAAGCTTTCTTT. This gives the protein CATQQGLMNTEAFF.

The gene calls are TRBV6-6 and TRBJ2-7, with 8 bases fitting TRBD2. The CDR3 is 15 residues long. CDR1 and CDR2 from the germline V gene are MNHNY and SVGAGI (reference sequence). After removal of 4 bases from V and 5 bases from J, the junction contained 10 bases not matched to a gene. CDR3 in amino acids: CASSSPGGGLHEQYF. In DNA, the CDR3 is TGTGCCAGCAGTTCCCCGGGGGGGGGTCTCCACGAGCAGTACTTC.

The gene calls are TRBV15 and TRBJ2-1; 8 bases map to TRBD1. V lost 0 bases to trimming and J lost 1 base; unmatched junction nucleotides: 11. Germline V gene data show CDR1 as LNHNV and CDR2 as YYDKDF (reference sequence). The CDR3 is 19 amino acids. This chain's CDR3 is CATSRDIRQGPSSYNEQFF. In nucleotides, the CDR3 is TGTGCCACCAGCAGAGATATCCGACAGGGGCCCTCTTCCTACAATGAGCAGTTCTTC.

This chain joins TRBV6-5 and TRBJ1-4; the D gene is possibly TRBD1 (5 bases). Germline CDR1 and CDR2: MNHEY and SVGAGI. V shed 6 bases and J shed 6 bases, with 8 bases lying between them. This CDR3 is built from 12 residues. DNA of the CDR3: TGTGCCAGCAGGGACACATATGAAAAACTGTTTTTT. This encodes CASRDTYEKLFF.

The chain employs TRBV6-4 and TRBJ1-4; TRBD1 matches 7 bases. The germline V gene encodes CDR1 MRHNA and CDR2 SNTAGT. CDR3 length: 17 residues. J was trimmed by 0 bases and V by 7 bases; bases with no gene match: 11. The CDR3 DNA follows: TGTGCCAGCAATTCGACAGGGAAATCTCCAACTAATGAAAAACTGTTTTTT. Amino acids: CASNSTGKSPTNEKLFF.

This chain uses TRBV27 with TRBJ2-1; 7 bases agree with TRBD1. The length of the CDR3 is 14 residues. Germline trimming cut 5 bases from V and 0 bases from J; bases unmatched to any gene: 1. CDR1 MNHEY and CDR2 SMNVEV come from the germline V gene (reference sequence). The CDR3 sequence: CASSGTASYNEQFF. CDR3 in DNA: TGTGCCAGCAGTGGGACAGCCTCCTACAATGAGCAGTTCTTC.

The chain employs TRBV5-1 and TRBJ1-1, with D possibly TRBD1 on 5 matching bases. V lost 0 bases, J lost 1 base, and 7 bases lay in between. This CDR3 region has 14 residues. Germline-derived CDR1 and CDR2 are SGHRS and YFSETQ. CDR3 in DNA: TGCGCCAGCAGCTTGGGTACAGGGAACACTGAAGCTTTCTTT. This encodes CASSLGTGNTEAFF.

The rearrangement uses TRBV7-3 and TRBJ2-3, with TRBD2 identical over 11 bases. V trimming: 3 bases; J trimming: 3 bases; junction bases outside the gene matches: 14. This CDR3 has 19 amino acids. Germline V gives CDR1 SGHTA, CDR2 FQGTGA. The CDR3 DNA sequence: TGTGCCAGCAGCTTCTATAGCGGGAGGGCCAGGGTTAGGACAGATACGCAGTATTTT. The encoded protein is CASSFYSGRARVRTDTQYF.

The chain is built from TRBV10-3 and TRBJ1-1; perhaps TRBD1 as D (5 bases). Per the germline V gene, CDR1 is ENHRY and CDR2 is SYGVKD. This CDR3 comprises 14 residues. V lost 3 bases and J lost 1, with 9 bases in between. The CDR3 DNA reads as TGTGCCATCAGTGATCAGGGTCCGAACACTGAAGCTTTCTTT. Residues: CAISDQGPNTEAFF.

V is TRBV6-6 and J is TRBJ2-5; a possible D gene is TRBD2 (6 bases). This CDR3 has 14 residues. Trimming removed 2 bases from V and 0 bases from J, with 7 bases in between. Germline lookup yields CDR1 MNHNY and CDR2 SVGAGI (reference sequence). For the CDR3, the DNA is TGTGCCAGCAGTTACCCGGGGGACCAAGAGACCCAGTACTTC. Translating it yields CASSYPGDQETQYF.

J is TRBJ1-2 and V is TRBV5-1; the D is unclear. The CDR3 is made up of 13 amino acids. Germline CDR1 SGHRS, CDR2 YFSETQ. The V and J ends lost 4 bases and 6 bases respectively, with 13 bases between them. Here the CDR3 DNA reads TGCGCCAGCAGCCCCGAGGGCTTTGATGGCTACACCTTC. Protein: CASSPEGFDGYTF.

The chain combines TRBV5-4 with TRBJ2-7, with D perhaps matching TRBD1 or TRBD2 (6 bases each). V was cut by 6 bases and J by 6 bases, with 16 bases left in between. This CDR3 is 13 amino acids long. Germline CDR1 is SGHNT and CDR2 is YYREEE (reference sequence). This CDR3 is CASKSRGGSEQYF. CDR3 DNA sequence: TGTGCCAGCAAATCGAGAGGGGGGAGCGAGCAGTACTTC. Variable domain in full (rest from reference TRBV5-4 and TRBJ2-7): ETGVTQSPTHLIKTRGQQVTLRCSSQSGHNTVSWYQQALGQGPQFIFQYYREEENGRGNFPPRFSGLQFPNYSSELNVNALELDDSALYLCASKSRGGSEQYFGPGTRLTVT.

This chain uses TRBV2 with TRBJ2-1; D unresolved. CDR1 is SNHLY, CDR2 FYNNEI, per germline. This CDR3 has 13 residues. V shed 7 bases and J shed 3 bases, with 10 bases lying between them. The CDR3 DNA reads TGTGCCAGCAAATTGGCCCACTACAATGAGCAGTTCTTC. This codes for CASKLAHYNEQFF.

This clone was detected once. DNA for the CDR3: TGTGCCAGCAGCCCCGCGAACACCGGGGAGCTGTTTTTT. It translates to CASSPANTGELFF. J is TRBJ2-2 and V is TRBV5-4; the D is unclear. Looked up from germline, CDR1 is SGHNT and CDR2 is YYREEE (reference sequence). The ends were cut back, 4 bases at V and 0 bases at J, with 4 bases in the middle. This CDR3 has 13 amino acids.

This clone has a single count. The J gene is TRBJ2-3, the V gene TRBV7-3, with 8 nucleotides matching TRBD1. This CDR3 spans 16 amino acids. V lost 5 bases and J lost 1; bases outside the gene matches: 8. Germline V lookup: CDR1 SGHTA, CDR2 FQGTGA. Here the CDR3 DNA reads TGTGCCAGCAGCCAAAACCCGGGACAGGGCACAGATACGCAGTATTTT. Residues: CASSQNPGQGTDTQYF.

The chain carries TRBV30 and TRBJ1-5; D is uncertain. This CDR3 spans 14 amino acids. Germline CDR1 reads GTSNPN; CDR2 reads SVGIG (reference sequence). Trimming took 4 bases from V and 0 from J, leaving 10 bases between them. The CDR3: CAWTGSHSNQPQHF. Written as DNA, the CDR3 is TGTGCCTGGACGGGCAGTCATAGCAATCAGCCCCAGCATTTT.

This chain joins TRBV29-1 and TRBJ2-4; 8 positions agree with TRBD2. With 6 bases clipped from V and 0 bases from J, the junction kept 7 bases outside the gene matches. Germline loops: CDR1 SQVTM, CDR2 ANQGSEA. CDR3 length: 15 residues. The chain's CDR3 is CSVWTSSLAKNIQYF. The CDR3, as DNA: TGCAGCGTGTGGACTAGCAGTCTAGCCAAAAACATTCAGTACTTC.

The J gene is TRBJ2-7, the V gene TRBV28; weak D call: TRBD1 (5 bases). The V gene's germline CDR1 is MDHEN and CDR2 SYDVKM. V dropped 10 bases and J dropped 1 base, with 17 bases sitting between them. CDR3 length: 14 residues. The CDR3 spells CATLRAGNSYEQYF. CDR3 DNA sequence: TGTGCCACCCTCCGGGCAGGGAATTCCTACGAGCAGTACTTC.

A few counts support this clone. V usage is TRBV7-8 and J usage is TRBJ1-4; D gene uncertain. From germline, CDR1 is SGHVS and CDR2 FQNEAQ. The germline V and J ends were trimmed by 3 bases and 7 bases, with 15 bases remaining between them. CDR3 length equals 15 residues. CDR3 sequence: CASSLGRQTVEKLFF. CDR3 in DNA: TGTGCCAGCAGCTTGGGGAGACAAACGGTTGAAAAACTGTTTTTT.

This CDR3 is CASSLGGLNTEAFF. In nucleotides, the CDR3 is TGTGCCAGCAGCTTAGGCGGATTAAACACTGAAGCTTTCTTT. V is TRBV11-3 and J is TRBJ1-1; D remains unclear. This CDR3 region has 14 residues. Germline lookup yields CDR1 SGHNT and CDR2 YENEEA. V lost 1 base to trimming and J lost 2 bases, with 8 bases between them. The full variable domain, with the rest looked up from reference TRBV11-3 and TRBJ1-1, is EAGVVQSPRYKIIEKKQPVAFWCNPISGHNTLYWYLQNLGQGPELLIRYENEEAVDDSQLPKDRFSAERLKGVDSTLKIQPAELGDSAVYLCASSLGGLNTEAFFGQGTRLTVV.

At least ten counts were recorded for this clone. The chain has TRBV29-1 and TRBJ2-1, with TRBD1 identical over 7 bases. With V trimmed by 6 bases and J by 4 bases, 3 bases remained unmatched. CDR3 size: 12 residues. Germline V gene sequence: CDR1 SQVTM, CDR2 ANQGSEA. CDR3 nucleotides: TGCAGCGTCACGACAGGGTACAATGAGCAGTTCTTC. This translates into CSVTTGYNEQFF.

The CDR3 DNA sequence: TGTGCCAGTAGTATCGACATCGCCAAAAACATTCAGTACTTC. Protein sequence: CASSIDIAKNIQYF. The genes are TRBV19 and TRBJ2-4; no clear D. The CDR3 is 14 residues long. Per the germline V gene, CDR1 is LNHDA and CDR2 is SQIVND (reference sequence). V lost 3 bases, J lost 1 base, and 7 bases lay in between.

The chain combines TRBV7-9 with TRBJ2-1, with TRBD2 matching 10 bases. CDR1 and CDR2 from the germline V gene are SEHNR and FQNEAQ (reference sequence). Losses at the gene ends were 2 bases for V and 2 bases for J; bases not matched to a gene: 0. The CDR3 runs to 15 residues. The DNA for the CDR3 is TGTGCCAGCAGCTTAACTAGCGGGGCCTACAATGAGCAGTTCTTC. Its protein product is CASSLTSGAYNEQFF.

Here the CDR3 reads CASSVGLAGNNEQFF. CDR3 coding DNA: TGTGCCAGCAGCGTAGGACTAGCGGGGAACAATGAGCAGTTCTTC. The genes are TRBV9 and TRBJ2-1; 11 bases match TRBD2. Germline assignment: CDR1 SGDLS and CDR2 YYNGEE. The J segment lost 5 bases and the V segment lost 0 bases, leaving 1 base of the junction unmatched. CDR3 length: 15 amino acids.